This T cell receptor (beta chain) was identified during a study of T cells after yellow fever vaccination. Study conclusions and caveats: The bulk population could contribute abundant contaminating clonotypes to FACS-sorted repertoires. Post-booster repertoires contained most primary-vaccination clones again (about 95% CD4, approximately 86% CD8).

On this clonotype: Its antigen is as yet unknown.

Making TCR cDNA involved 5'RACE template switching, which added UMIs and a universal primer site. MiXCR, applied by TCRdb to the 5' RACE reads, yields one record per CDR3 protein. The sample lists about 630,000 distinct CDR3 sequences; around 12% were seen once. CDR1 and CDR2 (germline): ENHRY, SYGVKD. This CDR3 comprises 16 residues. V was pared by 0 bases and J by 0 bases, with 6 bases between. The TCR was taken from a man aged 30-40 years who received the YFV17D yellow fever vaccine. The sample here was PBMCs, taken on the day of the yellow fever booster vaccination. The genes are TRBV10-3 and TRBJ2-6; D not certain. The CDR3 is CAISESPGSGANVLTF. CDR3 bases: TGTGCCATCAGTGAGTCTCCCGGCTCTGGGGCCAACGTCCTGACTTTC.